This T cell receptor (beta chain) was captured in a study of CD8 T cells in Susac syndrome. The study sequenced TCR beta in blood CD8+ and CD4+ T cells. Healthy donors served as the controls. They were matched for age and sex. TEMRA cells were FACS-enriched, unlike CD8+ and CD4+ T cells, which were negatively isolated. The CDR3 loop spans 11 amino acids. V was shortened by 5 bases and J by 0 bases, with 2 bases between the two germline ends. Germline V gene lookup returns CDR1 SGHAT and CDR2 FQNNGV. cDNA came from about 0.51 to 1 ug RNA primed by random hexamers. immunoSEQ multiplex PCR amplified TCR beta CDR3 across 54 Vbeta, 13 Jbeta. TCRdb redid the calling of the immunoSEQ multiplex PCR reads with MiXCR, one entry per CDR3 protein. The profile shows fewer than 35,000 distinct CDR3 sequences, roughly 92% of them singletons.

The clonotype originates from a human donor in good health. Sequences were obtained from CD8+ T cells from PBMCs. The chain employs TRBV11-2 and TRBJ2-7; D is uncertain. The CDR3 nucleotides read TGTGCCAGCAGCGTCTCCTACGAGCAGTACTTC. Protein: CASSVSYEQYF.